The present T cell receptor beta chain was sequenced within a study of CXCR3-negative and CXCR3-positive naive CD8 T cells. The study's findings and limits: Naive subsets displayed similar surface CD5, and TCR strength was inferred from TRB CDR3 properties. The study found more hydrophobic TRB CDR3s in CXCR3-positive naive cells than in CXCR3-negative naive cells. Diversity in memory CD8+ cells fell much lower than the comparably high levels seen in both naive subsets. Naive CXCR3-positive and CXCR3-negative cells shared similar TRBV-TRBJ usage, unlike memory cells.

Investigators sorted each CD8+ T cell subset in triplicate, taking under 350,000 cells each time. CDR3 length: 15 amino acids. The germline V gene has CDR1 SGHDN and CDR2 FVKESK. The study made its TRB cDNA libraries by 5' RACE, adding UMI labels. TCRdb re-called the 5' RACE reads and gives one entry per CDR3 protein, without DNA. Found here are some 85,000 distinct CDR3 sequences; the top ten clones hold approximately 0.5%. For this clonotype: Antigen: not known.

Sequenced material: naive CXCR3+ CD8+ T cells from blood. Documented subset: CD45RO-CCR7+CD27+CD95- naive CD8+ T cells expressing CXCR3 (TNR3+). The V gene is TRBV14, the J gene TRBJ2-3; TCRdb picks TRBD2, but there is no DNA to check that call. The receptor was derived from a human donor in good health. Some clones in this sample may be carry-over from other donors' samples. The CDR3 region is CASSQFAGGTDTQYF.